What follows is one T cell receptor beta chain and its context. The antigen remains unidentified. This entry belongs to a study of long-term antiretroviral therapy in people with HIV. At the survey level, the v3.0 immunoSEQ assay was run. Sequencing used immunoSEQ multiplex PCR; TCRdb keeps in-frame clones, though not all of them. Of some 28,000 clones listed, around 84% are singletons. Study outcomes and limitations: Dominant in the repertoire at all time points were clones expanded before ART. Post-ART diversity increased but stayed below transplant donor controls.

Specimens carried 1-10 million cryopreserved PBMC before DNA extraction. The germline V gene encodes CDR1 LNHDA and CDR2 SQIVND (reference sequence). V gave up 2 bases and J gave up 4 bases, with 5 bases separating them. This CDR3 contains 12 residues. V is TRBV19 and J is TRBJ2-5; the D is unclear. Material: unsorted PBMCs, obtained 0.8 years after starting antiretroviral therapy. The TCR originated in a woman in her twenties or thirties with HIV. CDR3 DNA sequence: TGTGCCAGTAGTATAAGAGGAGAGACCCAGTACTTC. Translating gives CASSIRGETQYF. Full variable domain (rest looked up from reference TRBV19 and TRBJ2-5): DGGITQSPKYLFRKEGQNVTLSCEQNLNHDAMYWYRQDPGQGLRLIYYSQIVNDFQKGDIAEGYSVSREKKESFPLTVTSAQKNPTAFYLCASSIRGETQYFGPGTRLLVL.